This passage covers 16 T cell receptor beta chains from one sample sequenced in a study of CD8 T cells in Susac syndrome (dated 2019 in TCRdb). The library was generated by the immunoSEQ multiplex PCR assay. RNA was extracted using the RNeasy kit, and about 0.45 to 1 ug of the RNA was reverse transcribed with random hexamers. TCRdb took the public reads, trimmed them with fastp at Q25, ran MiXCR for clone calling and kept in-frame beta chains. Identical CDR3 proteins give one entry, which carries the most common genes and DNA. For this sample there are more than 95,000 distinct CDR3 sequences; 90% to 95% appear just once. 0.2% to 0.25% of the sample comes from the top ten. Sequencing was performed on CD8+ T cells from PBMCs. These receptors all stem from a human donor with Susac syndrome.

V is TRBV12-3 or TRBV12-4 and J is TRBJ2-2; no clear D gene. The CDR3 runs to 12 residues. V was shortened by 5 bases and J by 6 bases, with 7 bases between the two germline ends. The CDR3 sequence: CASSHGAGELFF. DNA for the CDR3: TGTGCCAGCAGTCATGGGGCCGGGGAGCTGTTTTTT.

The CDR3 region has the DNA TGTGCCAGCCTAGCCGGGACCGGGGAGCTGTTTTTT. It specifies CASLAGTGELFF. The chain recombines TRBV3-1 with TRBJ2-2; D is perhaps TRBD2 (5 bases). There are 12 residues in the CDR3. Per germline, CDR1 LGHDT and CDR2 YNNKEL (reference sequence). V was shortened by 8 bases and J by 5 bases, with 9 bases between the two germline ends.

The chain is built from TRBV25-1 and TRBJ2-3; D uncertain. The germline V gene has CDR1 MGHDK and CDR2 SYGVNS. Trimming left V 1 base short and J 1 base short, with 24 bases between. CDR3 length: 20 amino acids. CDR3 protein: CASSELGSENTVNCTDTQYF. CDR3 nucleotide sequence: TGTGCCAGCAGTGAATTGGGGTCAGAGAACACTGTTAACTGCACAGATACGCAGTATTTT.

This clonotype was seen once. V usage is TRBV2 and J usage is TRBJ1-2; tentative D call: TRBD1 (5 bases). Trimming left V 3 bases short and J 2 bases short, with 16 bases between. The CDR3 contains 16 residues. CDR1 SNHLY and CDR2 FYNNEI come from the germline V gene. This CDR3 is CASSDREGLTNYGYTF. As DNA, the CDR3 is TGTGCCAGCAGTGACAGGGAAGGTTTGACGAACTATGGCTACACCTTC.

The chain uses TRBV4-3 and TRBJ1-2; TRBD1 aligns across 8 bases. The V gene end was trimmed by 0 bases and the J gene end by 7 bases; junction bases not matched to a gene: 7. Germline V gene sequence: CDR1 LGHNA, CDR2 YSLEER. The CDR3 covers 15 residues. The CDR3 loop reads CASSQDTPGGRGYTF. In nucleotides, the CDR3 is TGCGCCAGCAGCCAAGATACCCCAGGGGGCCGTGGCTACACCTTC.

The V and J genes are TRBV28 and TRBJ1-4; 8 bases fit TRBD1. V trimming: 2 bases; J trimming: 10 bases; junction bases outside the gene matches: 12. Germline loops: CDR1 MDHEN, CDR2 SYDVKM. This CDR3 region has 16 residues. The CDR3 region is CASSLPTGVNDGKLFF. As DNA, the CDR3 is TGTGCCAGCAGTTTACCGACAGGGGTTAATGACGGAAAACTGTTTTTT. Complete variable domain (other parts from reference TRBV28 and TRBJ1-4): DVKVTQSSRYLVKRTGEKVFLECVQDMDHENMFWYRQDPGLGLRLIYFSYDVKMKEKGDIPEGYSVSREKKERFSLILESASTNQTSMYLCASSLPTGVNDGKLFFGSGTQLSVL.

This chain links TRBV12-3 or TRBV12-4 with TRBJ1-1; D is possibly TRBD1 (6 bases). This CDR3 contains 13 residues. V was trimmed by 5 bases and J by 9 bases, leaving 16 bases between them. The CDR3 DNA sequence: TGTGCCAGCAGTCCACGTCCGGGACAAAAAGCTTTCTTT. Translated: CASSPRPGQKAFF.

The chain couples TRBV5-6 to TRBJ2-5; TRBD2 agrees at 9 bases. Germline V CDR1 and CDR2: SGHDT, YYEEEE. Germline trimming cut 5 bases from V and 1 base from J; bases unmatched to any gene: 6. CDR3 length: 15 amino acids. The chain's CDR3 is CASRSSGGLQETQYF. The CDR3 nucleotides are TGTGCCAGCAGATCCAGCGGGGGGCTCCAAGAGACCCAGTACTTC.

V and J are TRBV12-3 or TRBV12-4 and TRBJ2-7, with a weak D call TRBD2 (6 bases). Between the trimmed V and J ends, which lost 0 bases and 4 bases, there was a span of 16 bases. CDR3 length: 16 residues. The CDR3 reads CASSLALGGAGYEQYF. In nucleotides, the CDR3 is TGTGCCAGCAGTTTAGCGCTGGGGGGTGCGGGGTACGAGCAGTACTTC.

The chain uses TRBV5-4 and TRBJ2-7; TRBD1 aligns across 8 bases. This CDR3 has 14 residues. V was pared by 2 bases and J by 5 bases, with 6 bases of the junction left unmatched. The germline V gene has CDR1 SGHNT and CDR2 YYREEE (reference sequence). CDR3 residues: CASSLGQGINEQYF. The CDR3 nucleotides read TGTGCCAGCAGCTTAGGACAGGGAATAAACGAGCAGTACTTC.

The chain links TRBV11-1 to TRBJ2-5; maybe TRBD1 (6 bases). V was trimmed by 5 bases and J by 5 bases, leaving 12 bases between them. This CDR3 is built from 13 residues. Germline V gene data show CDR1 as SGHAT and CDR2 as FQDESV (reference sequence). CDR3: CASSATGMETQYF. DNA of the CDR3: TGTGCCAGCAGCGCCACAGGGATGGAGACCCAGTACTTC. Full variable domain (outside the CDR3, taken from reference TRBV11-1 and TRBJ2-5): EAEVAQSPRYKITEKSQAVAFWCDPISGHATLYWYRQILGQGPELLVQFQDESVVDDSQLPKDRFSAERLKGVDSTLKIQPAELGDSAMYLCASSATGMETQYFGPGTRLLVL.

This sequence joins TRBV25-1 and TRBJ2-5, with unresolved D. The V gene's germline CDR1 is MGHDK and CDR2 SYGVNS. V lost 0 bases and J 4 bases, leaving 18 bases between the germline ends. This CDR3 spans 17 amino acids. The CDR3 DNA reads TGTGCCAGCAGTGAATATGGTCAGTGGTCGGGTTCAGAGACCCAGTACTTC. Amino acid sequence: CASSEYGQWSGSETQYF.

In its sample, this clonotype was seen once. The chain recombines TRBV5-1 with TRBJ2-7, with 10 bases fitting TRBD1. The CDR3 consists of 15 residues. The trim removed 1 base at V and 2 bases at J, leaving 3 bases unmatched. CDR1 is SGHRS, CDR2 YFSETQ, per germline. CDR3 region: CASSLLGQGTYEQYF. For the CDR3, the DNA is TGCGCCAGCAGCTTGCTGGGACAGGGGACCTACGAGCAGTACTTC. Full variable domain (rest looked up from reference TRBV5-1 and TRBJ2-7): KAGVTQTPRYLIKTRGQQVTLSCSPISGHRSVSWYQQTPGQGLQFLFEYFSETQRNKGNFPGRFSGRQFSNSRSEMNVSTLELGDSALYLCASSLLGQGTYEQYFGPGTRLTVT.

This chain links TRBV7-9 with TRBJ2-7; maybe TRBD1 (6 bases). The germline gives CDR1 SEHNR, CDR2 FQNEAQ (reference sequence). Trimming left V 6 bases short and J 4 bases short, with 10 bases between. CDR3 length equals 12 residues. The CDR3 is CASRGAPYEQYF. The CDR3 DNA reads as TGTGCCAGCAGGGGGGCACCTTACGAGCAGTACTTC.

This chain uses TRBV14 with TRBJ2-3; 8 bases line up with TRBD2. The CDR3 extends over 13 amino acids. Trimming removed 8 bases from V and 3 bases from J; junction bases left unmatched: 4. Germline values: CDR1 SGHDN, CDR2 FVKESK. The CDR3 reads CASRGGNTDTQYF. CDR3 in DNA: TGTGCCAGCCGGGGGGGGAATACAGATACGCAGTATTTT.

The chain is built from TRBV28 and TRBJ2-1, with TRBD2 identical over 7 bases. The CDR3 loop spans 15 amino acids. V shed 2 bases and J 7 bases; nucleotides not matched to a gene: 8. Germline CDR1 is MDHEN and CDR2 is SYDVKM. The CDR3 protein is CASSLLASGENEQFF. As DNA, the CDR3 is TGTGCCAGCAGTTTACTGGCTAGCGGAGAGAATGAGCAGTTCTTC.